Listed here are 21 T cell receptor beta chains from one sample, sequenced in a study of shared T cell receptors in the human thymus. Generated by immunoSEQ multiplex PCR, the TCRdb table keeps only in-frame clones and is missing some. The sample contains roughly 550,000 clones, around 82% of which appear only once. The same sample was also studied in work on human thymus T cells.

Sequences were obtained from thymocytes. These receptors were collected from a boy in the first two years of life with a congenital heart defect.

The chain employs TRBV19 and TRBJ1-2; D gene unclear. The germline V and J ends were trimmed by 6 bases and 4 bases, with 9 bases remaining between them. CDR3 length: 12 residues. Germline-derived CDR1 and CDR2 are LNHDA and SQIVND (reference sequence). The CDR3 DNA is TGTGCCAGTAGCTTTCGCGGCTATGGCTACACCTTC. Amino acid sequence: CASSFRGYGYTF.

This clone was recorded only once. The rearrangement uses TRBV29-1 and TRBJ2-3; 8 positions match TRBD2. V was clipped by 6 bases and J by 2 bases; unmatched bases: 10. This CDR3 comprises 15 residues. Germline loops: CDR1 SQVTM, CDR2 ANQGSEA. The CDR3 loop is CSVVGGDTFTDTQYF. CDR3 in DNA: TGCAGCGTCGTCGGGGGGGACACCTTCACAGATACGCAGTATTTT.

This rearrangement joins TRBV28 to TRBJ1-2; TRBD1 might be the D (5 bases). The CDR3 covers 14 residues. Trimming cost V 1 base and J 4 bases, with 10 bases left between them. Germline V gene sequence: CDR1 MDHEN, CDR2 SYDVKM. CDR3 protein: CASSLYQGSYGYTF. The CDR3 nucleotides are TGTGCCAGCAGTTTATATCAGGGCTCCTATGGCTACACCTTC.

The chain has TRBV10-3 and TRBJ2-1; D is perhaps TRBD1 (5 bases). Looked up from germline, CDR1 is ENHRY and CDR2 is SYGVKD. The CDR3 runs 15 residues. V gave up 0 bases and J gave up 2 bases, with 8 bases separating them. This CDR3 is CAISESGAAYNEQFF. The DNA of the CDR3 is TGTGCCATCAGTGAGTCAGGGGCAGCCTACAATGAGCAGTTCTTC.

This chain links TRBV29-1 with TRBJ2-1; 8 bases line up with TRBD2. CDR3 length: 19 residues. CDR1 is SQVTM and CDR2 is ANQGSEA in the germline V gene. V lost 0 bases, J lost 9 bases, and 22 bases stayed unmatched. CDR3 sequence: CSVEDQEGRPAGVGIEQFF. The DNA of the CDR3 is TGCAGCGTTGAAGATCAGGAAGGAAGGCCAGCGGGGGTGGGTATTGAGCAGTTCTTC.

The chain couples TRBV6-1 to TRBJ2-2; tentative D call: TRBD2 (6 bases). The length of the CDR3 is 15 residues. Germline V gives CDR1 MNHNS, CDR2 SASEGT. Trimming took off 6 bases at V and 4 bases at J, with 15 bases between the two ends. The CDR3 DNA follows: TGTGCCAGCAGCGACGAGGTGGGAGGCACCGGGGAGCTGTTTTTT. Translating gives CASSDEVGGTGELFF.

This chain links TRBV5-6 with TRBJ2-5; unclear D gene. Germline V gives CDR1 SGHDT, CDR2 YYEEEE. The CDR3 loop spans 14 amino acids. V lost 3 bases, J lost 5 bases, and 14 bases lay in between. The CDR3: CASSYHTISETQYF. The DNA for the CDR3 is TGTGCCAGCAGCTATCACACTATATCGGAGACCCAGTACTTC.

V is TRBV28 and J is TRBJ2-1; D might be TRBD2 (5 bases). Germline V gene sequence: CDR1 MDHEN, CDR2 SYDVKM. V was pared by 5 bases and J by 5 bases, with 13 bases between. The CDR3 loop spans 14 amino acids. The CDR3 loop is CASSKISVNNEQFF. For the CDR3, the DNA is TGTGCCAGCAGTAAAATTAGCGTGAACAATGAGCAGTTCTTC.

The rearrangement uses TRBV29-1 and TRBJ2-7; 7 bases are shared with TRBD2. Trimming at V came to 4 bases and at J to 3 bases, leaving 6 bases not matched to a gene. CDR1 is SQVTM, CDR2 ANQGSEA, per germline. CDR3 length equals 13 residues. The CDR3 sequence: CSVGGTTYYEQYF. The CDR3 DNA is TGCAGCGTTGGGGGGACTACCTACTACGAGCAGTACTTC.

For this clone: The junction does not match germline at one end; this may be a read error. The chain combines TRBV28 with TRBJ1-2; D is possibly TRBD1 (5 bases). CDR1 and CDR2 from the germline V gene are MDHEN and SYDVKM. This CDR3 is 13 amino acids long. The CDR3: CASSIWDWYGYTF. For the CDR3, the DNA is TGTGCCAGCAGTATATGGGACTGGTATGGCTACACCTTC.

The chain carries TRBV7-2 and TRBJ2-3; TRBD2 matches 11 bases. There are 16 residues in the CDR3. The V gene end was trimmed by 2 bases and the J gene end by 5 bases; junction bases not matched to a gene: 6. The germline CDR1 and CDR2 sequences are SGHTA and FQGNSA. CDR3 loop: CASSLSSGRSGDTQYF. The CDR3 bases are TGTGCCAGCAGCTTATCTAGCGGGAGGTCGGGAGATACGCAGTATTTT.

V gene TRBV27 combines with J gene TRBJ1-2, with 7 nucleotides matching TRBD1. Germline CDR1 reads MNHEY; CDR2 reads SMNVEV (reference sequence). V lost 5 bases to trimming and J lost 4 bases; unmatched junction nucleotides: 10. This CDR3 is 15 amino acids long. CDR3 residues: CASSVLPGTAYGYTF. DNA for the CDR3: TGTGCCAGCAGTGTACTACCCGGGACAGCCTATGGCTACACCTTC.

The chain links TRBV11-2 to TRBJ1-3, with 12 bases fitting TRBD1. The CDR3 sequence is 18 residues long. The germline V gene encodes CDR1 SGHAT and CDR2 FQNNGV. Trimming took 1 base from V and 1 from J; bases not matched to a gene: 5. The CDR3 sequence is CASSLAEGQGASGNTIYF. For the CDR3, the DNA is TGTGCCAGCAGCTTAGCGGAGGGACAGGGGGCTTCTGGAAACACCATATATTTT.

This clone was seen a few times. The V gene is TRBV7-2, the J gene TRBJ2-5; D perhaps matches TRBD2 (5 bases). This CDR3 has 14 residues. Between the trimmed V and J ends, which lost 1 base and 5 bases, there was a span of 11 bases. The germline V gene has CDR1 SGHTA and CDR2 FQGNSA. The CDR3 protein is CASSLVSRRETQYF. The CDR3 DNA sequence: TGTGCCAGCAGCTTAGTTTCTAGGAGGGAGACCCAGTACTTC.

This sequence joins TRBV25-1 and TRBJ1-5; possible D gene TRBD1, 5 bases. This CDR3 spans 18 amino acids. V lost 4 bases and J lost 0, with 19 bases in between. From germline, CDR1 is MGHDK and CDR2 SYGVNS. The CDR3 DNA reads TGTGCCAGCAGTGCCCCGACAGTTCCCGGCTCTAGCAATCAGCCCCAGCATTTT. It translates to CASSAPTVPGSSNQPQHF.

This clone was found a few times. J is TRBJ1-2 and V is TRBV2; no clear D gene. This CDR3 region has 14 residues. Germline V gene data show CDR1 as SNHLY and CDR2 as FYNNEI. V was shortened by 1 base and J by 4 bases, with 10 bases between the two germline ends. The CDR3 here is CASSEGGSGYGYTF. The CDR3 DNA is TGTGCCAGCAGTGAAGGAGGGAGTGGCTATGGCTACACCTTC.

The chain has TRBV19 and TRBJ1-2; the match to TRBD1 covers 7 bases. The CDR3 covers 16 residues. Germline V gene data show CDR1 as LNHDA and CDR2 as SQIVND (reference sequence). J was trimmed by 4 bases and V by 5 bases; bases with no gene match: 13. DNA of the CDR3: TGTGCCAGTAGTTCACCGACAGGGCCTCAATTCTATGGCTACACCTTC. Its translation: CASSSPTGPQFYGYTF. The entire variable domain, with the rest obtained from reference TRBV19 and TRBJ1-2, is as follows: DGGITQSPKYLFRKEGQNVTLSCEQNLNHDAMYWYRQDPGQGLRLIYYSQIVNDFQKGDIAEGYSVSREKKESFPLTVTSAQKNPTAFYLCASSSPTGPQFYGYTFGSGTRLTVV.

As for this clone: Sequence at one end of the junction differs from germline and may be a read error. The V call is TRBV7-8, the J call TRBJ2-7, with D perhaps TRBD2 (6 bases). Germline V lookup: CDR1 SGHVS, CDR2 FQNEAQ. The CDR3 consists of 16 residues. CDR3 coding DNA: TGTGCCAGCAGCTTAGCTTCCCCGCGGGACTCCCACGAGCAGTACTTC. This translates into CASSLASPRDSHEQYF.

The chain carries TRBV27 and TRBJ2-7; TRBD2 matches 14 bases. V gave up 3 bases and J gave up 7 bases; unmatched junction bases: 11. This CDR3 is built from 17 residues. Germline CDR1 and CDR2: MNHEY and SMNVEV (reference sequence). DNA for the CDR3: TGTGCCAGCAGTTTCCAGCCGGGACTAGCGGGAGTTTGGGAGCAGTACTTC. Translated, it gives CASSFQPGLAGVWEQYF.

The chain's CDR3 is CASSQERTSGWGELFF. The CDR3, as DNA: TGTGCCAGCAGCCAAGAAAGGACCTCAGGGTGGGGGGAGCTGTTTTTT. The chain links TRBV4-2 to TRBJ2-2, with D perhaps TRBD1 (5 bases). The ends were cut back, 0 bases at V and 8 bases at J, with 16 bases in the middle. Germline V gene sequence: CDR1 LGHNA, CDR2 YNFKEQ. This CDR3 region has 16 residues.

This clone showed up just a few times. The J gene is TRBJ2-7, the V gene TRBV7-2, with TRBD2 matching over 9 bases. The V and J ends lost 3 bases and 1 base, in that order; junction bases with no gene match: 7. The CDR3 totals 16 residues. Germline values: CDR1 SGHTA, CDR2 FQGNSA. The CDR3 nucleotides read TGTGCCAGCAGCTTGGCGGGAGGGACATCATCCTACGAGCAGTACTTC. Protein sequence: CASSLAGGTSSYEQYF.